Reported below is one T cell receptor (beta chain). The target antigen is unknown. The source of the sample is a study of response to subunit inactivated influenza vaccine. With 8 bases removed from V and 4 bases from J, the gap between germline ends came to 17 bases. The length of the CDR3 is 14 residues. Findings of the study overall: Authors suggested few new T cells are recruited by each seasonal influenza vaccination.

A single record per CDR3 protein comes from TCRdb applying MiXCR to the RT-PCR reads. The sample contains around 850,000 distinct CDR3 sequences, around 18% of which appear only once. This clonotype was sampled from a middle-aged man who received an inactivated influenza vaccine. This sample comprised PBMCs from blood, obtained 5 days after vaccination. The chain combines TRBV12-3 or TRBV12-4 with TRBJ1-1, with a possible D match to TRBD1 (6 bases). The CDR3 region is CASCWGAGSTEAFF. The CDR3, as DNA: TGTGCCAGCTGTTGGGGGGCGGGAAGCACTGAAGCTTTCTTT.